These T cell receptor beta chains were read from a single sample in a study of blood T cell repertoires in COVID-19. The assay was immunoSEQ multiplex PCR, and TCRdb's table has in-frame clones only and misses some. The sample yields 150,000 to 200,000 clones, approximately 86% seen once. The source material was peripheral blood. The receptors come from a man between 60 and 75 years old with acute or convalescent COVID-19. The CDR3 runs from the conserved cysteine through the conserved F or W. The D gene is left open where the match is weak. Clone size is given for some rows only: seen once, a few or many times, or a class if the clone is expanded.

v_call,d_call,cdr3_length,j_call,clone_size,cdr3_nt,cdr3_aa
TRBV28,-,13,TRBJ1-4,-,TGTGCCAGCAGTTTCGGGGTTCGCGAAAAACTGTTTTTT,CASSFGVREKLFF
TRBV6-5,TRBD1,11,TRBJ1-2,-,TGTGCCAGCGGGGACAGGACGGGCTACACCTTC,CASGDRTGYTF
TRBV5-1,TRBD2,15,TRBJ2-1,-,TGCGCCAGCAGCTTGGTAGCGGGGAGTGGGGGTGAGCAGTTCTTC,CASSLVAGSGGEQFF
TRBV29-1,TRBD1,12,TRBJ2-7,-,TGCAGCGTTTTACAGGGGAAGTACGAGCAGTACTTC,CSVLQGKYEQYF
TRBV9,TRBD1,15,TRBJ2-7,once,TGTGCCAGCAGCGTAGGTTTGGACAGGGGGTTTAAGCAGTACTTC,CASSVGLDRGFKQYF
TRBV3-1/TRBV3-2,-,13,TRBJ1-2,-,TGTGCCAGCAGCAACAGAACCTCGGTTGGCTACACCTTC,CASSNRTSVGYTF
TRBV30,TRBD2,15,TRBJ2-7,-,TGTGCCTGGAGTGCGACCGTAGTCCGCCGACTAGCAGGAAACTTC,CAWSATVVRRLAGNF
TRBV29-1,TRBD2,15,TRBJ2-7,once,TGCAGCGTTGCGGTAGCGGGAGGCCCTGATGGTGAGCAGTACTTC,CSVAVAGGPDGEQYF
TRBV5-8,-,14,TRBJ2-3,-,TGTGCCAGCAGCCCCGGACAGAACTCAGATACGCAGTATTTT,CASSPGQNSDTQYF
TRBV6-2/TRBV6-3,-,12,TRBJ2-7,-,TGTGCCAGCAGTTACCCCTTCTACGAGCAGTACTTC,CASSYPFYEQYF
TRBV6-1,-,16,TRBJ1-3,-,TGTGCCAGCAGTGAATCTGGCAGGAACCCTGGAAACACCATATATTTT,CASSESGRNPGNTIYF
TRBV5-1,-,14,TRBJ1-6,-,TGCGCCAGCAGCTTGGGCGGGGGAAACTCACCCCTCCACTTT,CASSLGGGNSPLHF
TRBV5-1,TRBD1,15,TRBJ2-7,-,TGCGCCAGCAGCTTGAATTGGGGACAGTCCTACGAGCAGTACTTC,CASSLNWGQSYEQYF
TRBV5-4,-,16,TRBJ2-2,-,TGTGCCAGCAGCTCTGGGAATGACAGGAACACCGGGGAGCTGTTTTTT,CASSSGNDRNTGELFF
TRBV4-2,-,17,TRBJ2-2,few,TGTGCCAGCAGCCAACATGGGGGAGGAATGGACACCGGGGAGCTGTTTTTT,CASSQHGGGMDTGELFF
TRBV3-1/TRBV3-2,TRBD1,14,TRBJ2-1,-,TGTGCCAGCAGCCAAGGGGAGGACAGGGGGCAACGGTTCTTC,CASSQGEDRGQRFF
TRBV7-2,TRBD2,17,TRBJ2-7,-,TGTGCCAGCAGCCCAGGGAGGGTCGGGACTAGTCGGTACGAGCAGTACTTC,CASSPGRVGTSRYEQYF
TRBV29-1,-,11,TRBJ1-2,-,TGCAGCGTTGAAGGGGCAGCCGGCTACACCTTC,CSVEGAAGYTF
TRBV28,-,13,TRBJ1-2,-,TGTGCCAGCAGTTTAATTAGGGGAGGTGGCTACACCTTC,CASSLIRGGGYTF
TRBV9,TRBD2,15,TRBJ2-7,-,TGTGCCAGCAGCGCCGGACTAGCGTCCTCCTACGAGCAGTACTTC,CASSAGLASSYEQYF
TRBV5-4,TRBD1,16,TRBJ2-3,-,TGTGCCAGCAGCTTGGAGGGGACAGGGAAGGGGGGTACGCAGTATTTT,CASSLEGTGKGGTQYF
TRBV19,-,14,TRBJ2-2,-,TGTGCCAGTAGACCCGGGTCAAACACCGGGGAGCTGTTTTTT,CASRPGSNTGELFF
TRBV11-3,TRBD1,17,TRBJ2-7,few,TGTGCCAGCAGCTTAGGGCAGGGGGCCTCCTTGGGACACGAGCAGTACTTC,CASSLGQGASLGHEQYF
TRBV9,TRBD1,13,TRBJ1-1,-,TGTGCCAGCAGCGCAGACAGGGACACTGAAGCTTTCTTT,CASSADRDTEAFF
TRBV18,-,13,TRBJ1-1,-,TGTGCCAGCTCGTCAGACAGGCAGGGCGAAGCTTTCTTT,CASSSDRQGEAFF
TRBV5-1,-,19,TRBJ2-7,-,TGCGCCAGCAGCTTGTCAAGCTCGGGTAGCTTCACATACTCCTACGAGCAGTACTTC,CASSLSSSGSFTYSYEQYF
TRBV15,-,14,TRBJ1-4,once,TGTGCCACCAGAGAACAGGGACCTAATGAAAAACTGTTTTTT,CATREQGPNEKLFF
TRBV11-2,TRBD2,16,TRBJ2-1,-,TGTGCCAGCAGCCCTTCCCTAGCGGGAGGGGCGAATGAGCAGTTCTTC,CASSPSLAGGANEQFF
TRBV18,TRBD2,17,TRBJ2-1,-,TGTGCCAGCTCACCCTACCGGGTTGGCGGGAGTTTCAATGAGCAGTTCTTC,CASSPYRVGGSFNEQFF
TRBV18,-,15,TRBJ2-2,-,TGTGCCAGCTCACCGCAGGGCACGAACACCGGGGAGCTGTTTTTT,CASSPQGTNTGELFF
TRBV5-4,TRBD2,16,TRBJ2-2,once,TGTGCCAGCAGCCTAACGACTAGCCTGGTCCCCGGGGAGCTGTTTTTT,CASSLTTSLVPGELFF
TRBV10-3,TRBD1,16,TRBJ2-1,-,TGTGCCATCAGCCCCGGGGACAGGGGGCTGAACAATGAGCAGTTCTTC,CAISPGDRGLNNEQFF
TRBV5-6,TRBD1,14,TRBJ2-5,-,TGTGCCAGCAGCTTACAGGGGGGTCAAGAGACCCAGTACTTC,CASSLQGGQETQYF
TRBV5-4,-,14,TRBJ1-2,-,TGTGCCAGCACCACGACCGGGGATGGCTATGGCTACACCTTC,CASTTTGDGYGYTF
TRBV2,TRBD1,14,TRBJ1-3,-,TGTGCCAGCAGTGCGACAGGGTTTGGAAACACCATATATTTT,CASSATGFGNTIYF
TRBV10-1,TRBD2,13,TRBJ2-5,few,TGCGCCAGCAGTGTCAGCGGGAGCCAGACCCAGTACTTC,CASSVSGSQTQYF
TRBV2,-,16,TRBJ1-1,-,TGTGCCAGCAGGACCGACCCCACAGGGTCGGACACTGAAGCTTTCTTT,CASRTDPTGSDTEAFF
TRBV4-1,TRBD2,18,TRBJ2-3,-,TGCGCCAGCAGCCAAGATCCCTATAGCGGGAGGGTCACAGATACGCAGTATTTT,CASSQDPYSGRVTDTQYF
TRBV6-5,-,14,TRBJ1-4,-,TGTGCCAGCAGATCCGGGATCCTAGGTGGGAAACTGTTTTTT,CASRSGILGGKLFF
TRBV5-1,-,14,TRBJ1-3,-,TGCGCCACCTCCCTCGGGAGCTCTGGAAACACCATATATTTT,CATSLGSSGNTIYF
TRBV5-1,-,15,TRBJ2-2,-,TGCGCCAGCAGCGCAACGGGTGGGAACACCGGGGAGCTGTTTTTT,CASSATGGNTGELFF
TRBV3-1/TRBV3-2,-,15,TRBJ1-3,-,TGTGCCAGCAGCCAAGATACAGACCTTGGAAACACCATATATTTT,CASSQDTDLGNTIYF
TRBV29-1,-,12,TRBJ2-3,-,TGCAGCGTTGGGGGCGAGACAGATACGCAGTATTTT,CSVGGETDTQYF
TRBV4-2,-,17,TRBJ1-5,-,TGTGCCAGCAGCCAAGAGGGGCAGCCTTTCGGCAATCAGCCCCAGCATTTT,CASSQEGQPFGNQPQHF
TRBV5-1,-,13,TRBJ2-7,-,TGCGCCAGCAGCTTGGAGCGGGCATACGAGCAGTACTTC,CASSLERAYEQYF
TRBV5-4,TRBD2,14,TRBJ2-7,-,TGTGCCAGCAGCGCCGGGACTAGCGGGATAAAGCAGTACTTC,CASSAGTSGIKQYF
TRBV30,TRBD1,15,TRBJ2-7,-,TGTGCCTGGAGTGGGGACAGGGGTGTCCCCTACGAGCAGTACTTC,CAWSGDRGVPYEQYF
TRBV24-1,TRBD2,17,TRBJ2-3,-,TGTGCCACCAGTGAACCCTTTGGGCGGGAGGGCCAAGATACGCAGTATTTT,CATSEPFGREGQDTQYF
TRBV1,-,17,TRBJ2-7,-,TGCACCAGCAGCCAACCCACGGTGGGGGCCCGGTCCTACGAGCAGTACTTC,CTSSQPTVGARSYEQYF
TRBV5-6,-,14,TRBJ1-5,once,TGTGCCAGCAGCTTGGGGCCAGGGGCGTCCCCCCAGCATTTT,CASSLGPGASPQHF
TRBV2,-,11,TRBJ2-7,-,TGTGCCAGCGCCCCCAGGGACGAGCAGTACTTC,CASAPRDEQYF
TRBV28,-,12,TRBJ1-1,-,TGTGCCAGCAGTCTGATAGGGGGTGAAGCTTTCTTT,CASSLIGGEAFF
TRBV5-4,TRBD1,15,TRBJ1-1,-,TGTGCCAGCAGGTACAAACAGGGGGCTGTCACTGAAGCTTTCTTT,CASRYKQGAVTEAFF